A selection of T cell receptor beta chains follows, all from one sample in a study of blood T cell repertoires in COVID-19. Sequencing was performed with immunoSEQ multiplex PCR; in TCRdb, only in-frame clones are kept and a portion is missing. This table holds around 280,000 clones, around 86% found once. Sequenced: PBMCs or T cells enriched from blood (not recorded which). The receptors stem from a middle-aged woman who had recovered from COVID-19. Both conserved end residues are part of each CDR3. A D gene is named only where the DNA matches it firmly. Some rows mark clone size as missing; the rest say once, few, many or name a class of expanded clone.

J: TRBJ1-5; size: -; D: -; V: TRBV7-8; CDR3: CASSPGLGLLNQPQHF; DNA: TGTGCCAGCAGCCCAGGGTTGGGACTCCTCAATCAGCCCCAGCATTTT
J: TRBJ1-6; size: -; D: -; V: TRBV3-1/TRBV3-2; CDR3: CASRGHQGSPLHF; DNA: TGTGCCAGCAGGGGACATCAGGGTTCACCCCTCCACTTT
J: TRBJ1-6; size: once; D: -; V: TRBV10-1; CDR3: CATSEAYNSPLHF; DNA: TGCGCCACCTCAGAAGCCTATAATTCACCCCTCCACTTT
J: TRBJ2-5; size: -; D: TRBD2; V: TRBV11-2; CDR3: CASRTQGLGATQYF; DNA: TGTGCCAGCAGAACACAAGGACTAGGTGCGACCCAGTACTTC
J: TRBJ1-1; size: -; D: TRBD1; V: TRBV18; CDR3: CASSPPNRGGNTEAFF; DNA: TGTGCCAGCTCACCACCGAACAGGGGGGGGAACACTGAAGCTTTCTTT
J: TRBJ1-2; size: -; D: -; V: TRBV19; CDR3: CASSMSAGAIYGYTF; DNA: TGTGCCAGTAGTATGTCGGCAGGGGCTATCTATGGCTACACCTTC
J: TRBJ1-5; size: -; D: TRBD1; V: TRBV4-1; CDR3: CASSYGTGGQPQHF; DNA: TGCGCCAGCAGCTACGGGACAGGGGGTCAGCCCCAGCATTTT
J: TRBJ1-1; size: -; D: TRBD1; V: TRBV5-1; CDR3: CASSRGTGVPEAFF; DNA: TGCGCCAGCAGCCGAGGGACAGGGGTGCCTGAAGCTTTCTTT
J: TRBJ1-5; size: few; D: -; V: TRBV7-9; CDR3: CASSPPGSNQPQHF; DNA: TGTGCCAGCAGCCCGCCGGGTAGCAATCAGCCCCAGCATTTT
J: TRBJ2-5; size: -; D: -; V: TRBV10-2; CDR3: CASTPQARETQYF; DNA: TGCGCCAGCACTCCCCAGGCGAGAGAGACCCAGTACTTC
J: TRBJ2-1; size: -; D: -; V: TRBV7-3; CDR3: CASSLGSSGYNEQFF; DNA: TGTGCCAGCAGCTTAGGCAGCTCGGGTTACAATGAGCAGTTCTTC
J: TRBJ2-1; size: -; D: -; V: TRBV5-6; CDR3: CASSVRGYNEQFF; DNA: TGTGCCAGCAGCGTTCGAGGCTACAATGAGCAGTTCTTC
J: TRBJ2-5; size: -; D: -; V: TRBV18; CDR3: CASCQGREETQYF; DNA: TGTGCCAGCTGCCAGGGCCGAGAAGAGACCCAGTACTTC
J: TRBJ2-7; size: -; D: TRBD2; V: TRBV5-4; CDR3: CASSSGLAESYEQYF; DNA: TGTGCCAGCAGCTCGGGACTAGCGGAATCCTACGAGCAGTACTTC
J: TRBJ2-3; size: -; D: TRBD2; V: TRBV18; CDR3: CASSPGLAGGDTQYF; DNA: TGTGCCAGCTCGCCGGGACTAGCGGGAGGAGATACGCAGTATTTT
J: TRBJ1-1; size: -; D: -; V: TRBV12-5; CDR3: CASGLGALGAEAFF; DNA: TGTGCTAGTGGTTTGGGCGCACTCGGGGCTGAAGCTTTCTTT
J: TRBJ2-1; size: -; D: -; V: TRBV5-1; CDR3: CASSLERFSYNEQFF; DNA: TGCGCCAGCAGCTTGGAACGGTTCTCCTACAATGAGCAGTTCTTC
J: TRBJ2-1; size: -; D: TRBD2; V: TRBV27; CDR3: CASRELAGLGPNEQFF; DNA: TGTGCCAGCAGAGAATTAGCGGGCCTGGGGCCAAATGAGCAGTTCTTC
J: TRBJ1-3; size: -; D: -; V: TRBV20-1; CDR3: CSASSSGLSGNTIYF; DNA: TGCAGTGCTAGTAGTTCAGGACTCTCTGGAAACACCATATATTTT
J: TRBJ2-1; size: -; D: TRBD2; V: TRBV7-2; CDR3: CASSLGAGGYNEQFF; DNA: TGTGCCAGCAGCTTAGGAGCGGGAGGCTACAATGAGCAGTTCTTC
J: TRBJ1-2; size: few; D: -; V: TRBV7-9; CDR3: CASSRARDYGYTF; DNA: TGTGCCAGCAGCCGAGCGAGGGACTATGGCTACACCTTC
J: TRBJ2-5; size: -; D: -; V: TRBV11-2; CDR3: CASSSRRDSQETQYF; DNA: TGTGCCAGCAGCTCTAGGAGGGACAGCCAAGAGACCCAGTACTTC
J: TRBJ2-1; size: -; D: -; V: TRBV19; CDR3: CASSTGSMGQFF; DNA: TGTGCCAGTAGTACAGGGTCGATGGGGCAGTTCTTC
J: TRBJ1-3; size: once; D: -; V: TRBV5-5; CDR3: CASSFGAAAGNTIYF; DNA: TGTGCCAGCAGCTTTGGGGCGGCGGCCGGAAACACCATATATTTT
J: TRBJ2-4; size: -; D: TRBD2; V: TRBV6-5; CDR3: CASSYYGTSGRQYF; DNA: TGTGCCAGCAGTTACTACGGGACTAGCGGGAGACAGTACTTC
J: TRBJ1-1; size: -; D: -; V: TRBV4-1; CDR3: CASSQDRSGNTEAFF; DNA: TGCGCCAGCAGCCAAGATAGATCAGGGAACACTGAAGCTTTCTTT
J: TRBJ2-1; size: once; D: TRBD2; V: TRBV4-1; CDR3: CASSQDPAGAYNEQFF; DNA: TGCGCCAGCAGCCAAGATCCAGCGGGGGCCTACAATGAGCAGTTCTTC
J: TRBJ1-1; size: -; D: -; V: TRBV6-5; CDR3: CASSYFGGTEAFF; DNA: TGTGCCAGCAGTTACTTCGGAGGCACTGAAGCTTTCTTT
J: TRBJ1-5; size: -; D: -; V: TRBV2; CDR3: CASSAQGVNQPQHF; DNA: TGTGCCAGCAGTGCCCAGGGTGTCAATCAGCCCCAGCATTTT
J: TRBJ2-7; size: -; D: TRBD1; V: TRBV18; CDR3: CASSDRQGSYEQYF; DNA: TGTGCCAGCTCAGATCGACAGGGCTCCTACGAGCAGTACTTC
J: TRBJ1-4; size: -; D: TRBD1; V: TRBV4-3; CDR3: CASSQDGTAQGLFF; DNA: TGCGCCAGCAGCCAAGATGGGACAGCTCAGGGACTGTTTTTT